This T cell receptor (beta chain) was recorded in a study of CD8+CD57+ T cells in acquired aplastic anemia. Overall study context: Sorting CD4+ and CD8+ cells gave DNA averaging 3.2 ug.

General study points: In CD8+ cells, Simpson's diversity showed no significant difference between patients and controls. Patients shared approximately 30 CD8+ CDR3 sequences with controls.

About this clonotype: Its antigen remains unidentified.

Genomic DNA acted as the template from which TCR beta VDJ combination and CDR3 sequence profiling were carried out. TCRdb recomputed calls from the reads with MiXCR, one row per CDR3 protein. Of 150,000 to 200,000 distinct CDR3 sequences listed, 55% to 70% are singletons. The J segment lost 5 bases and the V segment lost 7 bases, leaving 8 bases of the junction unmatched. Germline CDR1 is SEHNR and CDR2 is FQNEAQ (reference sequence). The length of the CDR3 is 13 residues. The sequencing input was sorted CD4+, CD8+, or CD8+CD57+ T cells (not recorded which) from PBMCs. The TCR comes from a human donor with severe aplastic anemia or a healthy control (not recorded which). This rearrangement joins TRBV7-9 to TRBJ2-7; 7 positions agree with TRBD1. This chain's CDR3 is CASTATGSHEQYF. Here the CDR3 DNA reads TGTGCCAGCACCGCGACAGGGTCCCACGAGCAGTACTTC.